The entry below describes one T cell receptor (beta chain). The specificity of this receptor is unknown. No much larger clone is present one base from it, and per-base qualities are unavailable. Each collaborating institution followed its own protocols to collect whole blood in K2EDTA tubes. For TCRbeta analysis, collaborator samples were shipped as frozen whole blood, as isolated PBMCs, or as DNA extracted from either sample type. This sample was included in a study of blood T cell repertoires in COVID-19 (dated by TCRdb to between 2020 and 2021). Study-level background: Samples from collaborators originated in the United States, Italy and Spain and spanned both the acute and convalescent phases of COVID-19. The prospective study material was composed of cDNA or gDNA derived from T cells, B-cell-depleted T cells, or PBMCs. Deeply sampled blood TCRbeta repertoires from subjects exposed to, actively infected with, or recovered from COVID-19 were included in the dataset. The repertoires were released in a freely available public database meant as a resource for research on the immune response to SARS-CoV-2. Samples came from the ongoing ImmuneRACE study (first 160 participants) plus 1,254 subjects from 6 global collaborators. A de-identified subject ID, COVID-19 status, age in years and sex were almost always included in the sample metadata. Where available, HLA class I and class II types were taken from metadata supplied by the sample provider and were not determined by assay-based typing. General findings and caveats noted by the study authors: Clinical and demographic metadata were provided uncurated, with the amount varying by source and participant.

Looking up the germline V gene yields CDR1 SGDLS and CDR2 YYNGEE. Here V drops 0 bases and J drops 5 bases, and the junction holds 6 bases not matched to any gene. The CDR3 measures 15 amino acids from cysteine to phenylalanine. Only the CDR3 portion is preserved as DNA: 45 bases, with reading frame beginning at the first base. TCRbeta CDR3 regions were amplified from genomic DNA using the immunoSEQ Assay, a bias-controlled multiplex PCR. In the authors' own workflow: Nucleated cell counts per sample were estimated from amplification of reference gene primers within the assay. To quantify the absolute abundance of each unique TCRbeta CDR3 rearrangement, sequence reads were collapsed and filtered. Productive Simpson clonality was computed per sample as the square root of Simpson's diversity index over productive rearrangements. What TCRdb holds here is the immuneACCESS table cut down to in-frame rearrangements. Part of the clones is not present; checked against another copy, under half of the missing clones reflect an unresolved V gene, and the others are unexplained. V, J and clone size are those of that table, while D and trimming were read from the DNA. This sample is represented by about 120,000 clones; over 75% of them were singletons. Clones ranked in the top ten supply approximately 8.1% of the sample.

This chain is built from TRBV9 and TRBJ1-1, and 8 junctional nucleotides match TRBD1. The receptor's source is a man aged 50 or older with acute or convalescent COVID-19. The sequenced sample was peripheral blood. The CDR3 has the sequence CASSVGPGGATEAFF. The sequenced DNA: TGTGCCAGCAGCGTAGGGCCAGGGGGCGCGACTGAAGCTTTCTTT.